Listed here are 4 T cell receptor beta chains from one sample, sequenced in a study of blood T cell repertoires in COVID-19 (dated by TCRdb to the early 2020s). The receptor library was made with the immunoSEQ multiplex PCR assay. In its TCRdb copy, this immuneACCESS table keeps in-frame sequences only and misses some clones. Where compared with another copy, unresolved V genes explain less than half of these, and the others have no known cause. A total of hundreds of thousands of clones appear in this sample, around 88% of them only once. 2.1% of the sample goes to the ten largest clones. Sequences were obtained from peripheral blood. The receptors originated from a young woman who had recovered from COVID-19.

J is TRBJ1-2 and V is TRBV19; D is possibly TRBD1 (5 bases). The CDR3 length is 13 residues. V lost 4 bases, J lost 6 bases, and 12 bases lay in between. Germline CDR1 and CDR2: LNHDA and SQIVND (reference sequence). The CDR3 DNA follows: TGTGCCAGTAGTAGCCGGGGGACCCATGGCTACACCTTC. Translating gives CASSSRGTHGYTF.

V is TRBV12-3 or TRBV12-4 and J is TRBJ1-1, with D maybe TRBD1 (5 bases). V was clipped by 4 bases and J by 4 bases, with 10 bases between them. This CDR3 spans 13 amino acids. The CDR3 reads CASSSRGTTEAFF. CDR3 in DNA: TGTGCCAGCAGTTCTCGGGGGACCACTGAAGCTTTCTTT.

This clone appeared once. The chain has TRBV7-9 and TRBJ2-5; a possible D gene is TRBD1 (6 bases). V was trimmed by 1 base and J by 10 bases, leaving 10 bases between them. The CDR3 has 12 residues. Germline assignment: CDR1 SEHNR and CDR2 FQNEAQ (reference sequence). CDR3 coding DNA: TGTGCCAGCAGCTTAGGGGGGCCGCTCCAGTACTTC. Its translation: CASSLGGPLQYF.

V and J are TRBV6-5 and TRBJ1-2; a weak D match, TRBD1 (6 bases). Per the germline V gene, CDR1 is MNHEY and CDR2 is SVGAGI. V lost 5 bases to trimming and J lost 8 bases, with 15 bases between them. This CDR3 is 13 amino acids long. The CDR3 nucleotides are TGTGCCAGCAGTCCCCCAGGGGTCATCGGCTACACCTTC. It yields the protein CASSPPGVIGYTF.